This entry lists 30 T cell receptor beta chains sequenced from one sample in a study of molecular identifiers for immune sequencing clone quantification. One entry per CDR3 protein results from TCRdb running MiXCR on the PCR reads. The sample has approximately 500,000 distinct CDR3 sequences, less than 30% seen once. The material sequenced was naive CD8+ T cells from blood, with Jurkat cell RNA spiked in. Described subset: FACS-sorted CD8+CD4-CCR7+CD45RA+ naive T cells. These receptors all come from a human donor in good health. Some libraries in this study had Jurkat cell RNA spiked in.

The chain carries TRBV25-1 and TRBJ2-1, with 10 bases aligning to TRBD2. The germline CDR1 and CDR2 sequences are MGHDK and SYGVNS. This CDR3 region has 13 residues. V lost 4 bases and J lost 12; bases outside the gene matches: 6. As DNA, the CDR3 is TGTGCCAGCAGTGGAGCGGGAGGGTACGGGCAGTTCTTC. Amino acid sequence: CASSGAGGYGQFF.

With respect to this clonotype: A much larger clone differs from this one at a single base, so this may be a read error. This is likely a read error, given that the CDR3 carries no conserved phenylalanine or tryptophan at its end. The rearrangement uses TRBV7-2 and TRBJ2-1; a possible D gene is TRBD2 (6 bases). Deletions cut 6 bases from V and 0 bases from J, with 12 bases between. The CDR3 runs 15 residues. Germline CDR1 is SGHTA and CDR2 is FQGNSA. The CDR3 here is CASSLLASSYNEQFL. CDR3 DNA: TGTGCCAGCAGTTTGCTAGCGAGCTCCTACAATGAGCAGTTCCTC.

This clonotype was recorded many times. This chain connects TRBV6-2 or TRBV6-3 to TRBJ1-5, with D unresolved. Germline CDR1 and CDR2: MNHEY and SVGEGT. CDR3 size: 14 residues. The V and J ends lost 1 base and 0 bases respectively, with 4 bases between them. CDR3 sequence (DNA): TGTGCCAGCAGTTACTTGGATAGCAATCAGCCCCAGCATTTT. Its translation: CASSYLDSNQPQHF.

The chain recombines TRBV4-1 with TRBJ1-2; perhaps TRBD1 as D (6 bases). There are 15 residues in the CDR3. The V end lost 0 bases, the J end lost 4 bases, and 12 bases lay between the germline ends. In germline, CDR1 is MGHRA, CDR2 YSYEKL. The CDR3: CASSQERGAGYGYTF. CDR3 DNA sequence: TGCGCCAGCAGCCAAGAGCGGGGGGCAGGCTATGGCTACACCTTC.

This clonotype came up a few times. The chain uses TRBV9 and TRBJ1-1, with no clear D. This CDR3 comprises 13 residues. CDR1 and CDR2 from the germline V gene are SGDLS and YYNGEE. Trimming shortened V by 6 bases and J by 4 bases, and 13 bases separated the two germline ends. The CDR3: CASTRGVGTEAFF. In nucleotides, the CDR3 is TGTGCCAGCACCCGGGGAGTGGGCACTGAAGCTTTCTTT.

This clonotype was counted ten times or more. The chain recombines TRBV20-1 with TRBJ2-7; 9 bases map to TRBD2. J was trimmed by 3 bases and V by 0 bases; bases with no gene match: 3. Germline V lookup: CDR1 DFQATT, CDR2 SNEGSKA (reference sequence). The CDR3 runs to 14 residues. The CDR3 nucleotides are TGCAGTGCTAGAGAGGCTAGCGGGGACTACGAGCAGTACTTC. Translation: CSAREASGDYEQYF.

This clonotype has only a few counts. The gene calls are TRBV3-1 and TRBJ1-5, with D unclear. The CDR3 loop spans 15 amino acids. The V gene lost 0 bases and the J gene lost 3 bases, with 9 bases spanning the gap. The germline V gene encodes CDR1 LGHDT and CDR2 YNNKEL (reference sequence). This CDR3 is CASSQDGGDNQPQHF. As DNA, the CDR3 is TGTGCCAGCAGCCAAGATGGTGGGGACAATCAGCCCCAGCATTTT.

There are a few counts of this clonotype. V gene TRBV6-5 combines with J gene TRBJ1-1; 10 nucleotides agree with TRBD1. Germline CDR1 is MNHEY and CDR2 is SVGAGI. The CDR3 consists of 13 residues. V shed 5 bases and J 7 bases; nucleotides not matched to a gene: 4. The CDR3 nucleotides read TGTGCCAGCAGTCGGGGACAGGGGATTGAAGCTTTCTTT. Translating it yields CASSRGQGIEAFF.

This clonotype was recorded a few times. The chain has TRBV12-3 or TRBV12-4 and TRBJ2-2, with TRBD1 identical over 7 bases. The CDR3 sequence is 13 residues long. The V gene end was trimmed by 11 bases and the J gene end by 4 bases; junction bases not matched to a gene: 7. The CDR3 sequence: CAARQGTTGELFF. As DNA, the CDR3 is TGTGCCGCCCGACAGGGAACCACCGGGGAGCTGTTTTTT.

This clonotype was detected many times. J is TRBJ2-7 and V is TRBV5-6; D may be TRBD1 or TRBD2 (5 bases each). CDR3 size: 14 residues. Germline V gene lookup returns CDR1 SGHDT and CDR2 YYEEEE. The V end lost 2 bases, the J end lost 0 bases, and 9 bases lay between the germline ends. The CDR3 spells CASSFGADSYEQYF. DNA for the CDR3: TGTGCCAGCAGCTTCGGGGCGGACTCCTACGAGCAGTACTTC.

Of note for this clonotype: At one end the junction does not follow the germline gene, possibly because of a read error. The genes are TRBV6-5 and TRBJ2-3; D possibly corresponds to TRBD1 (6 bases). Germline assignment: CDR1 MNHEY and CDR2 SVGAGI. This CDR3 is built from 16 residues. In DNA form, the CDR3 reads TGTGCCAGCAGAAAAAACAGGGAATCTAGCACAGTTACGCAGTATTTT. It codes for CASRKNRESSTVTQYF.

Turning to this clonotype: This may be a read error: a much more frequent sequence differs by one nucleotide. The CDR3 loop reads CASGSPPADTQYF. The CDR3 DNA reads TGTGCCAGCGGAAGCCCCCCGGCAGATACGCAGTATTTT. The chain links TRBV2 to TRBJ2-3; no firm D call. V shed 8 bases and J shed 4 bases, with 13 bases lying between them. The CDR3 is 13 amino acids. CDR1 is SNHLY and CDR2 is FYNNEI in the germline V gene.

CDR3 amino acids: CASSYFSGANEQFF. The CDR3 DNA reads as TGTGCCAGCAGTTACTTTTCAGGGGCTAATGAGCAGTTCTTC. The rearrangement links TRBV6-2 or TRBV6-3 to TRBJ2-1; tentatively, D is TRBD1 (6 bases). Germline V gene lookup returns CDR1 MNHEY and CDR2 SVGEGT. V dropped 1 base and J dropped 7 bases, with 11 bases sitting between them. The CDR3 loop spans 14 amino acids.

This clonotype was detected a few times. V is TRBV30 and J is TRBJ1-1; unclear D gene. Trimming took 8 bases from V and 1 from J, leaving 14 bases between them. The germline gives CDR1 GTSNPN, CDR2 SVGIG (reference sequence). The CDR3 consists of 13 residues. CDR3 sequence: CATDGVANTEAFF. CDR3 coding DNA: TGTGCCACGGACGGGGTTGCGAACACTGAAGCTTTCTTT.

Comments on this clonotype: Possible read error: a much larger clone is one base away. The CDR3 here is CASSQHRGRGYEQYF. The CDR3 DNA sequence: TGCGCCAGCAGCCAACATAGAGGCAGGGGATACGAGCAGTACTTC. The V call is TRBV4-3, the J call TRBJ2-7, with D tentatively TRBD1 (6 bases). The V gene lost 2 bases and the J gene lost 4 bases, with 15 bases spanning the gap. The germline CDR1 and CDR2 sequences are LGHNA and YSLEER. CDR3 size: 15 residues.

This clonotype was found many times. The rearrangement joins TRBV7-9 to TRBJ1-1; D is ambiguous. This CDR3 has 13 amino acids. The V end lost 5 bases, the J end lost 1 base, and 8 bases lay between the germline ends. The germline gives CDR1 SEHNR, CDR2 FQNEAQ (reference sequence). The CDR3 sequence is CASSQPENTEAFF. CDR3 DNA: TGTGCCAGCAGCCAACCAGAGAACACTGAAGCTTTCTTT.

The sample holds a few counts of this clonotype. This chain connects TRBV7-2 to TRBJ2-2, with 10 bases identical to TRBD2. J was trimmed by 3 bases and V by 4 bases; bases with no gene match: 5. The CDR3 runs 16 residues. Germline-derived CDR1 and CDR2 are SGHTA and FQGNSA. The CDR3 sequence: CASSSPAGGHTGELFF. The CDR3 nucleotides are TGTGCCAGCAGCTCCCCAGCGGGGGGGCACACCGGGGAGCTGTTTTTT.

This clonotype has at least ten counts. The chain uses TRBV5-1 and TRBJ2-3; D is possibly TRBD2 (5 bases). There are 15 residues in the CDR3. V lost 0 bases and J lost 6, with 14 bases in between. Germline-derived CDR1 and CDR2 are SGHRS and YFSETQ. Here the CDR3 reads CASSLAGLEADTQYF. The DNA for the CDR3 is TGCGCCAGCAGCTTGGCCGGGCTGGAGGCGGATACGCAGTATTTT.

A single count supports this clonotype. The chain carries TRBV7-3 and TRBJ2-3; perhaps TRBD1 as D (6 bases). CDR3 length equals 15 residues. V was clipped by 4 bases and J by 2 bases, with 13 bases between them. Germline V gives CDR1 SGHTA, CDR2 FQGTGA. The CDR3 bases are TGTGCCAGCAGCTCACAGGGTTTTAACACAGATACGCAGTATTTT. It encodes CASSSQGFNTDTQYF.

This clonotype was counted once. This may come from a read error, since a much larger clone is one base off. The chain is built from TRBV7-6 and TRBJ2-3; D is unclear. Germline assignment: CDR1 SGHVS and CDR2 FNYEAQ. The CDR3 has 15 amino acids. The CDR3 sequence: CTSSLVARSTDTQYF. In nucleotides, the CDR3 is TGTACCAGCAGCTTGGTGGCGCGGTCCACAGATACGCAGTATTTT.

The table lists this clonotype with many counts. The chain links TRBV29-1 to TRBJ2-2, with D uncertain. The CDR3 contains 13 residues. Between the trimmed V and J ends, which lost 4 bases and 4 bases, there was a span of 10 bases. Germline CDR1 is SQVTM and CDR2 is ANQGSEA. The CDR3 bases are TGCAGCGTTGGCCCGTTGGGCACCGGGGAGCTGTTTTTT. Its translation: CSVGPLGTGELFF.

In this sample, this clonotype turned up a few times. V gene TRBV6-2 or TRBV6-3 combines with J gene TRBJ2-2; TRBD2 agrees at 7 bases. Germline trimming cut 6 bases from V and 5 bases from J; bases unmatched to any gene: 6. CDR3 size: 14 residues. Germline V CDR1 and CDR2: MNHEY, SVGEGT. Here the CDR3 DNA reads TGTGCCAGCAGCAGACTAGCCGGGACCGGGGAGCTGTTTTTT. Amino acids: CASSRLAGTGELFF.

This clonotype turned up a few times. The chain couples TRBV5-4 to TRBJ2-5; D possibly corresponds to TRBD1 (5 bases). V was clipped by 6 bases and J by 5 bases, with 11 bases between them. This CDR3 region has 12 residues. Germline CDR1 SGHNT, CDR2 YYREEE (reference sequence). The CDR3 protein is CASTSGLETQYF. The CDR3 region has the DNA TGTGCCAGCACTTCAGGGCTGGAGACCCAGTACTTC.

This clonotype has at least ten counts. The chain employs TRBV7-2 and TRBJ2-7; D is unresolved. Germline V gene data show CDR1 as SGHTA and CDR2 as FQGNSA. The germline V and J ends were trimmed by 3 bases and 0 bases, with 6 bases remaining between them. This CDR3 is built from 13 residues. The CDR3 protein is CASSFWSSYEQYF. CDR3 coding DNA: TGTGCCAGCAGCTTTTGGAGCTCCTACGAGCAGTACTTC.

This clonotype was seen a few times. The CDR3 bases are TGTGCCAGTAGTATCGGCACGGGAGCAGCGGCCAAAAACATTCAGTACTTC. Its protein is CASSIGTGAAAKNIQYF. The chain carries TRBV19 and TRBJ2-4, with TRBD2 as a possible D gene (6 bases). The CDR3 has 17 residues. V lost 3 bases and J lost 1, with 16 bases in between. Germline lookup yields CDR1 LNHDA and CDR2 SQIVND (reference sequence).

The sample holds a few counts of this clonotype. The rearrangement joins TRBV27 to TRBJ2-1; D unclear. The CDR3 has 13 residues. From germline, CDR1 is MNHEY and CDR2 SMNVEV (reference sequence). Trimming pared 3 bases from V and 6 bases from J, leaving 9 bases between. The CDR3 sequence is CASSFRVGNEQFF. Here the CDR3 DNA reads TGTGCCAGCAGTTTTAGGGTTGGCAATGAGCAGTTCTTC.

Only a few counts were recorded for this clonotype. The genes are TRBV2 and TRBJ1-5, with unresolved D. V lost 3 bases and J lost 3, with 12 bases in between. Per germline, CDR1 SNHLY and CDR2 FYNNEI. The CDR3 contains 15 residues. In nucleotides, the CDR3 is TGTGCCAGCAGTGACCTCAGTGACTACAATCAGCCCCAGCATTTT. It is translated as CASSDLSDYNQPQHF. Together with reference TRBV2 and TRBJ1-5, the CDR3 gives the full variable domain: EPEVTQTPSHQVTQMGQEVILRCVPISNHLYFYWYRQILGQKVEFLVSFYNNEISEKSEIFDDQFSVERPDGSNFTLKIRSTKLEDSAMYFCASSDLSDYNQPQHFGDGTRLSIL.

The chain links TRBV2 to TRBJ2-7; 9 bases align to TRBD1. CDR3 length: 15 amino acids. CDR1 and CDR2 (germline): SNHLY, FYNNEI. The V gene end was trimmed by 4 bases and the J gene end by 5 bases; junction bases not matched to a gene: 9. DNA for the CDR3: TGTGCCAGCAGTGTCATGGGACAGGGACCTCACGAGCAGTACTTC. Protein: CASSVMGQGPHEQYF. The full variable domain, with the rest looked up from reference TRBV2 and TRBJ2-7, is EPEVTQTPSHQVTQMGQEVILRCVPISNHLYFYWYRQILGQKVEFLVSFYNNEISEKSEIFDDQFSVERPDGSNFTLKIRSTKLEDSAMYFCASSVMGQGPHEQYFGPGTRLTVT.

This clonotype was seen at least ten times. The chain is built from TRBV29-1 and TRBJ2-1; 8 positions agree with TRBD2. Germline values: CDR1 SQVTM, CDR2 ANQGSEA. Trimming took 4 bases from V and 6 from J; bases not matched to a gene: 2. This CDR3 contains 12 residues. CDR3 nucleotides: TGCAGCGTTGCAGCGGGGGCCAATGAGCAGTTCTTC. Translating it yields CSVAAGANEQFF.

The chain links TRBV7-9 to TRBJ1-3; 10 bases line up with TRBD1. The V segment lost 2 bases and the J segment 2 bases; nucleotides outside the gene matches: 3. The germline V gene encodes CDR1 SEHNR and CDR2 FQNEAQ (reference sequence). The CDR3 is made up of 16 amino acids. The CDR3 nucleotides are TGTGCCAGCAGCTTAACGACAGGGGGCACTGGAAACACCATATATTTT. Its protein product is CASSLTTGGTGNTIYF.